What follows describes a single T cell receptor (beta chain). Antigen specificity is unknown. A single record per CDR3 protein comes from TCRdb applying MiXCR to the reads. The sample carries 570,000 or so distinct CDR3 sequences, 40% recorded once. V was clipped by 6 bases and J by 8 bases, with 17 bases between them. This CDR3 contains 14 residues. Germline lookup yields CDR1 SGHAT and CDR2 FQNNGV. These data come from a study of T cell repertoires in cytomegalovirus infection. On the study more broadly: The study used recently identified HLA-C-restricted and well-studied HLA-B-restricted CMV epitopes. Public TCR beta signatures indicated both CMV infection and matching HLA type.

The study, taken as a whole, reports: CMV-specific TCR beta clonotypes restricted by HLA-C dominated the ex vivo response.

Sequenced material: cultured PBMCs, taken from culture after CMV antigen stimulation. The receptor was isolated from a human donor in good health (CMV status not recorded). Some clones in this sample may be carry-over from other donors' samples. The chain links TRBV11-2 to TRBJ2-1; a possible D gene is TRBD2 (6 bases). DNA for the CDR3: TGTGCCAGCAGGAGGACGGGGGTTGGGGATGAGCAGTTCTTC. Translating gives CASRRTGVGDEQFF.